This paragraph reports one T cell receptor beta chain. Its matching antigen is unknown. Germline lookup yields CDR1 MNHNY and CDR2 SVGAGI (reference sequence). V dropped 2 bases and J dropped 2 bases, with 7 bases sitting between them. The CDR3 extends over 15 amino acids. The sample is drawn from a study of beta chain features in type 1 diabetes. Each of the CD4+ naive, central memory, regulatory and stem cell-like memory populations was sorted via CD45RO/CCR7/CD25/CD127/CD95/CD27. Study findings and constraints: All four CD4+ subsets from Type 1 diabetes patients carried moderately but significantly shorter TCRB CDR3s. These data did not resolve whether HLA type affects TCRB rearrangement.

Reverse transcribing all isolated RNA meant expressed TCRB transcripts were sequenced. TCRdb's copy holds only in-frame clones and misses some; the assay was immunoSEQ multiplex PCR. The data contain 300,000 to 400,000 clones, roughly 13% of them singletons. The receptor was derived from a young woman with type 1 diabetes. The sample consisted of naive CD4+ T cells from blood. The V call is TRBV6-6, the J call TRBJ2-6; no clear D. The CDR3 is CASSYQQTGANVLTF. The CDR3 DNA sequence: TGTGCCAGCAGTTACCAACAGACTGGGGCCAACGTCCTGACTTTC.